The 5 T cell receptor beta chains presented below share a single source sample, sequenced in a study of cytomegalovirus exposure and HLA in healthy donors. Amplification used 60 Vbeta primers and 13 Jbeta primers. Only in-frame clones appear in the TCRdb table, and some are missing; sequencing was by immunoSEQ multiplex PCR. There are roughly 240,000 clones in the sample; approximately 81% occur only once, and 0.2% to 0.3% lies in the top ten. The source material was PBMCs. The receptors stem from a girl aged 2-10 years in good health and CMV-seronegative.

V and J are TRBV27 and TRBJ1-1; D is possibly TRBD1 (5 bases). This CDR3 has 14 residues. V gave up 6 bases and J gave up 4 bases, with 15 bases separating them. The germline gives CDR1 MNHEY, CDR2 SMNVEV (reference sequence). In DNA form, the CDR3 reads TGTGCCAGCAGCCTTCTGGGGGGGGGCACTGAAGCTTTCTTT. Translation: CASSLLGGGTEAFF.

The rearrangement links TRBV15 to TRBJ1-4; TRBD1 might be the D (6 bases). CDR3 length equals 16 residues. Germline V gene lookup returns CDR1 LNHNV and CDR2 YYDKDF (reference sequence). V was clipped by 3 bases and J by 5 bases, with 16 bases between them. The chain's CDR3 is CATSRGDRSRNEKLFF. CDR3 coding DNA: TGTGCCACCAGCAGGGGTGACAGGAGTAGGAATGAAAAACTGTTTTTT.

This clone was found once. V is TRBV30 and J is TRBJ2-3; 14 nucleotides line up with TRBD2. The CDR3 has 15 amino acids. Looked up from germline, CDR1 is GTSNPN and CDR2 is SVGIG (reference sequence). The V gene end was trimmed by 7 bases and the J gene end by 4 bases; junction bases not matched to a gene: 7. Here the CDR3 reads CASPGLAGGADTQYF. CDR3 nucleotides: TGTGCCTCCCCCGGACTAGCGGGAGGCGCAGATACGCAGTATTTT.

The chain employs TRBV18 and TRBJ2-5, with 13 bases matching TRBD2. CDR1 KGHSH and CDR2 LQKENI come from the germline V gene. The CDR3 runs 16 residues. The J segment lost 5 bases and the V segment lost 2 bases, leaving 5 bases of the junction unmatched. Here the CDR3 DNA reads TGTGCCAGCTCACCAAGGACTAGCGGGAGAGGGGAGACCCAGTACTTC. Translating it yields CASSPRTSGRGETQYF.

The rearrangement uses TRBV14 and TRBJ2-1; TRBD2 is a possible D gene (5 bases). There are 17 residues in the CDR3. Trimming stripped 2 bases from V and 8 bases from J, with 22 bases between. CDR1 is SGHDN, CDR2 FVKESK, per germline. This chain's CDR3 is CASSQFTRFGEGDEQFF. CDR3 sequence (DNA): TGTGCCAGCAGCCAATTCACAAGATTCGGGGAAGGCGATGAGCAGTTCTTC.